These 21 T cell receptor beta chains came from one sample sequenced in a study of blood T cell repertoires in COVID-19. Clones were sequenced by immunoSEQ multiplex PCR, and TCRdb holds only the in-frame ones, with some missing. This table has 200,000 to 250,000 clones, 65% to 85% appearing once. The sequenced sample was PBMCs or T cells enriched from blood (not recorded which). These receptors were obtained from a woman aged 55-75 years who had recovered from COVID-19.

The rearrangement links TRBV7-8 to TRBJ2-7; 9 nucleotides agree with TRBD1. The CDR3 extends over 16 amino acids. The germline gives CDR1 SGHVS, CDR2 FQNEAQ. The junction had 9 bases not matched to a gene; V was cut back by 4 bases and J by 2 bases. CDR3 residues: CASSYITGGSTYEQYF. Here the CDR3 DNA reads TGTGCCAGCAGCTACATAACAGGGGGCTCCACCTACGAGCAGTACTTC.

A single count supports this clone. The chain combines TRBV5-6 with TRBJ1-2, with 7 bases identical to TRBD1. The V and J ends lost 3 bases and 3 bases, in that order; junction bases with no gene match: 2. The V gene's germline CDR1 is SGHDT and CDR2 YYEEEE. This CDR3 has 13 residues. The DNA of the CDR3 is TGTGCCAGCAGCTCCACAGGGGACTATGGCTACACCTTC. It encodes CASSSTGDYGYTF.

The CDR3 DNA is TGTGCAAGTCGCTTAGATCCAGGTTCCTTTGGGGGGTATTACGAGCAGTACTTC. This gives the protein CASRLDPGSFGGYYEQYF. The chain couples TRBV12-2 to TRBJ2-7; TRBD2, the table's D call, lacks a check against the DNA. TRBV12-2 is a documented pseudogene. This CDR3 spans 18 amino acids.

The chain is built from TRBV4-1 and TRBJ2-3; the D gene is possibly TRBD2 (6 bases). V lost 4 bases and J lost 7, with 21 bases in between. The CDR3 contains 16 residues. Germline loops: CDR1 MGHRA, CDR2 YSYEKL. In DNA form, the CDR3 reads TGCGCCAGCAGCCGACGCTCCGGGACGGAGGGGAATACGCAGTATTTT. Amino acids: CASSRRSGTEGNTQYF.

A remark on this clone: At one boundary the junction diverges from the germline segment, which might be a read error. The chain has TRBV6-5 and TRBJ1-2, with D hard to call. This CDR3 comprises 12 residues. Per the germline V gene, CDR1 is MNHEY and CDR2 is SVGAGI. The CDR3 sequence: CASSDSLYGYTF. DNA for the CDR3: TGTGCCAGCAGTGACTCCCTTTATGGCTACACCTTC.

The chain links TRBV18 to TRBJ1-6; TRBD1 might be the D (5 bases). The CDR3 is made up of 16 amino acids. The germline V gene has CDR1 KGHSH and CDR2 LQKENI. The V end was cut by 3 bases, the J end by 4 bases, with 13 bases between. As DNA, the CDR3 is TGTGCCAGCTCACCTGAGGCAGGGATGTATAATTCACCCCTCCACTTT. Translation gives CASSPEAGMYNSPLHF. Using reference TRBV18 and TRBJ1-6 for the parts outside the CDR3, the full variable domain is NAGVMQNPRHLVRRRGQEARLRCSPMKGHSHVYWYRQLPEEGLKFMVYLQKENIIDESGMPKERFSAEFPKEGPSILRIQQVVRGDSAAYFCASSPEAGMYNSPLHFGNGTRLTVT.

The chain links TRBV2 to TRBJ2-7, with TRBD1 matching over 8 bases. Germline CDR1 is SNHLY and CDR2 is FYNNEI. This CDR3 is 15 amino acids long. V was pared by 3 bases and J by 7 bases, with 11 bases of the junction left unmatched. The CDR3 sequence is CASSDDGAGGLEQYF. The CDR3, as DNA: TGTGCCAGCAGTGATGATGGAGCAGGGGGCTTGGAGCAGTACTTC.

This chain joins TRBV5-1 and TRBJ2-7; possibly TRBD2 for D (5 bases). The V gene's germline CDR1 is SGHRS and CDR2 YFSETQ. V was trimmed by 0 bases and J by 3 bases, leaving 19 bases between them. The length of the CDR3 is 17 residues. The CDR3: CASSLAKDSSPVYEQYF. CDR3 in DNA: TGCGCCAGCAGCTTGGCTAAGGACTCCAGTCCTGTCTACGAGCAGTACTTC.

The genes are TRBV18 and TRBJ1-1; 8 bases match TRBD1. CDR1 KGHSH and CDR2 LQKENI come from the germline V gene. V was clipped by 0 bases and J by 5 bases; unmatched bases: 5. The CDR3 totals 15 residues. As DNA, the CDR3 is TGTGCCAGCTCACCACCGACAGGGGCGGTGACTGAAGCTTTCTTT. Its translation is CASSPPTGAVTEAFF. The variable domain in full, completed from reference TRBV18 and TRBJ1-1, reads NAGVMQNPRHLVRRRGQEARLRCSPMKGHSHVYWYRQLPEEGLKFMVYLQKENIIDESGMPKERFSAEFPKEGPSILRIQQVVRGDSAAYFCASSPPTGAVTEAFFGQGTRLTVV.

The CDR3 DNA sequence: TGTGCCAGCAGCATAGCCCCCTCAAGTCCGCAGTATTTT. Its protein product is CASSIAPSSPQYF. The chain links TRBV14 to TRBJ2-3, with no clear D. The CDR3 loop spans 13 amino acids. Trimming took off 5 bases at V and 10 bases at J, with 16 bases between the two ends. CDR1 SGHDN and CDR2 FVKESK come from the germline V gene.

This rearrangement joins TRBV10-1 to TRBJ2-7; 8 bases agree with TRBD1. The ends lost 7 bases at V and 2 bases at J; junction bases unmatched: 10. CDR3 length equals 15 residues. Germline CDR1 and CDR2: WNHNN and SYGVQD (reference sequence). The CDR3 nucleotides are TGCGCCAGCACCATCTCGGACAGGGCAACCTACGAGCAGTACTTC. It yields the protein CASTISDRATYEQYF.

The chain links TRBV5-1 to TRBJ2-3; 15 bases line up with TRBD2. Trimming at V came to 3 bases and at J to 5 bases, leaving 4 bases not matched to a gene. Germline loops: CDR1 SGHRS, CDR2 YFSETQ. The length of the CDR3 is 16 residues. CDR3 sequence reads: CASSSGTSGRQDTQYF. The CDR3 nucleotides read TGCGCCAGCAGCTCTGGGACTAGCGGGAGGCAAGATACGCAGTATTTT.

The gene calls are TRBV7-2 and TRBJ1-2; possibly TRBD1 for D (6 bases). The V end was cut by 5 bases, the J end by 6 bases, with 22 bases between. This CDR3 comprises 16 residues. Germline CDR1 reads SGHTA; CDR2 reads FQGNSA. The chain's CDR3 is CASSTAAGAILDGYTF. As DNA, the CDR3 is TGTGCCAGCAGCACGGCGGCAGGGGCTATCCTCGATGGCTACACCTTC.

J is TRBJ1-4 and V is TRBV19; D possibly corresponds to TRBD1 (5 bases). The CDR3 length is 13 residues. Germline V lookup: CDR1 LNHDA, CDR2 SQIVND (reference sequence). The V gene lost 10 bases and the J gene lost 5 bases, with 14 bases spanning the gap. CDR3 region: CATGWGENEKLFF. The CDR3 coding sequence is TGTGCCACCGGCTGGGGGGAAAATGAAAAACTGTTTTTT.

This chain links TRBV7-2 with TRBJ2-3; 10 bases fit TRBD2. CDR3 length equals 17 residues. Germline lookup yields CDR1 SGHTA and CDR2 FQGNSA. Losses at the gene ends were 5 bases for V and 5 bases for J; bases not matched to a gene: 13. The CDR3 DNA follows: TGTGCCAGCAGCCGCGAGAACAGGGCTAGCGGGGGAGATACGCAGTATTTT. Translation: CASSRENRASGGDTQYF.

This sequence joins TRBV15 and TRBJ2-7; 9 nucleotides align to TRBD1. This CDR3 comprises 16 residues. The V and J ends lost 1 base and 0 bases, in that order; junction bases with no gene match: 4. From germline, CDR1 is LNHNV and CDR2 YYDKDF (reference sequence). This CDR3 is CATSRGGQGSSYEQYF. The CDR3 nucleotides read TGTGCCACCAGCAGAGGGGGACAGGGAAGCTCCTACGAGCAGTACTTC.

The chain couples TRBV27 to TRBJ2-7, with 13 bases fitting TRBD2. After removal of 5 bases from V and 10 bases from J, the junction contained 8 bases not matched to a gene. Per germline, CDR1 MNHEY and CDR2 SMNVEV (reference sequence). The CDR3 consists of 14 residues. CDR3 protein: CASSTRTSGRTQYF. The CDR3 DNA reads TGTGCCAGCAGTACCCGGACTAGCGGGAGAACTCAGTACTTC.

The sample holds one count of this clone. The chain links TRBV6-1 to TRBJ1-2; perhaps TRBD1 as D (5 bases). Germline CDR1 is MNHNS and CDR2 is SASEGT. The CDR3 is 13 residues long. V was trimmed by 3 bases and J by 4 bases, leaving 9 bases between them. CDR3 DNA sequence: TGTGCCAGCAGTGAGGACACCAGCTATGGCTACACCTTC. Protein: CASSEDTSYGYTF.

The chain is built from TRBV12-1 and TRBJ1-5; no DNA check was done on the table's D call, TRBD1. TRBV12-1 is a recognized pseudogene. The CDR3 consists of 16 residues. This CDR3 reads CASTPGTGGNNQPQHF. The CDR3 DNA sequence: TGTGCCAGCACCCCCGGGACAGGGGGCAACAATCAGCCCCAGCATTTT.

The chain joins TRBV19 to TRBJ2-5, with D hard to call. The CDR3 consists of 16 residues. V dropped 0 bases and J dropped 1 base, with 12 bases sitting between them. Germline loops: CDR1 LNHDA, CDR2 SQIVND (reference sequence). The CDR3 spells CASSIDLYGSQETQYF. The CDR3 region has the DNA TGTGCCAGTAGTATAGATCTATACGGGTCCCAAGAGACCCAGTACTTC.

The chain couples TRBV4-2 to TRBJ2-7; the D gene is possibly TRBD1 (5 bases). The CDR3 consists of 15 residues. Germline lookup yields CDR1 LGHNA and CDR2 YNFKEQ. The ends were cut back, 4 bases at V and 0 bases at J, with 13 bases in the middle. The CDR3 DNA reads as TGTGCCAGCAGCCTCGAACAGGCCTACTCCTACGAGCAGTACTTC. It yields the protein CASSLEQAYSYEQYF.